The 8 T cell receptor beta chains given below trace back to one sample, sequenced in a study of cytomegalovirus exposure and HLA in healthy donors. TCRdb's table, derived via immunoSEQ multiplex PCR, lists solely in-frame clones and lacks some. The table shows around 130,000 clones, with about 90% occurring only once. The source material was PBMCs. These receptors came from a man aged 25-40 years in good health and CMV-seronegative.

The genes are TRBV5-4 and TRBJ2-7, with 13 bases matching TRBD2. CDR3 length: 14 residues. After removal of 4 bases from V and 4 bases from J, the junction contained 2 bases not matched to a gene. Germline-derived CDR1 and CDR2 are SGHNT and YYREEE (reference sequence). CDR3 DNA sequence: TGTGCCAGCAGCCTGACTAGCGGGGGGTACGAGCAGTACTTC. Translating it yields CASSLTSGGYEQYF.

The CDR3, as DNA: TGTGCCAGCAGCCTGGGGGGGGGCTTCAGCAATCAGCCCCAGCATTTT. Translated, it gives CASSLGGGFSNQPQHF. The chain joins TRBV5-4 to TRBJ1-5, with D perhaps matching TRBD1 (6 bases). Deletions cut 4 bases from V and 1 base from J, with 15 bases between. Germline assignment: CDR1 SGHNT and CDR2 YYREEE (reference sequence). The CDR3 is 16 residues long.

This chain uses TRBV19 with TRBJ1-5, with TRBD1 identical over 9 bases. J was trimmed by 7 bases and V by 5 bases; bases with no gene match: 9. The CDR3 runs to 15 residues. CDR1 and CDR2 from the germline V gene are LNHDA and SQIVND (reference sequence). The CDR3 coding sequence is TGTGCCAGTAGTCCGGGACAGGGTGGAAGCCAGCCCCAGCATTTT. Translation: CASSPGQGGSQPQHF.

The genes are TRBV19 and TRBJ2-7, with no clear D. Per the germline V gene, CDR1 is LNHDA and CDR2 is SQIVND (reference sequence). The CDR3 is made up of 15 amino acids. V gave up 3 bases and J gave up 2 bases, with 14 bases separating them. DNA of the CDR3: TGTGCCAGTAGTATGGAGTCGGGTTTTACCTACGAGCAGTACTTC. It encodes CASSMESGFTYEQYF.

The chain couples TRBV19 to TRBJ1-5; D might be TRBD1 (5 bases). Germline CDR1 LNHDA, CDR2 SQIVND (reference sequence). The CDR3 sequence is 14 residues long. V lost 5 bases, J lost 6 bases, and 14 bases lay in between. CDR3 protein: CASSSRGLSQPQHF. The DNA for the CDR3 is TGTGCCAGTAGTTCAAGGGGACTCTCTCAGCCCCAGCATTTT.

The chain uses TRBV28 and TRBJ2-7; 9 nucleotides align to TRBD1. The CDR3 contains 13 residues. The trim removed 4 bases at V and 4 bases at J, leaving 2 bases unmatched. The germline V gene has CDR1 MDHEN and CDR2 SYDVKM. The chain's CDR3 is CASSSGQGYEQYF. The CDR3 DNA reads as TGTGCCAGCAGTTCTGGACAGGGGTACGAGCAGTACTTC.

The gene calls are TRBV18 and TRBJ1-1; 7 bases are shared with TRBD1. The CDR3 loop spans 15 amino acids. V dropped 3 bases and J dropped 1; count of bases not matched to a gene: 5. Germline values: CDR1 KGHSH, CDR2 LQKENI. CDR3 DNA: TGTGCCAGCTCACCTCGGACAGGCCAGAACACTGAAGCTTTCTTT. Its translation is CASSPRTGQNTEAFF.

The chain couples TRBV4-1 to TRBJ1-1; 9 positions agree with TRBD1. The CDR3 is made up of 14 amino acids. Germline V gene data show CDR1 as MGHRA and CDR2 as YSYEKL. The V gene end was trimmed by 2 bases and the J gene end by 4 bases; junction bases not matched to a gene: 2. For the CDR3, the DNA is TGCGCCAGCAGCCAACTGACAGGGGGCACTGAAGCTTTCTTT. It translates to CASSQLTGGTEAFF.